This T cell receptor (beta chain) derives from a study of blood T cell repertoires in COVID-19. Study-wide background: Samples came from the United States, Italy and Spain, spanning acute and convalescent COVID-19. T cells, B-cell-depleted T cells, or PBMCs supplied cDNA or gDNA.

This clone was recorded once. The assay was immunoSEQ multiplex PCR, and TCRdb's table has in-frame clones only and misses some. The table records 95,000 to 120,000 clones, about 87% of them present only once. The TCR comes from a woman aged 50 to 65 with acute or convalescent COVID-19. The specimen sequenced was peripheral blood.

The CDR3 region is CAIRETGSPEAFF. The DNA of the CDR3 is TGTGCCATCAGAGAGACAGGGAGCCCTGAAGCTTTCTTT. This sequence joins TRBV10-3 and TRBJ1-1; 7 nucleotides line up with TRBD1. J was trimmed by 6 bases and V by 6 bases; bases with no gene match: 7. The CDR3 has 13 amino acids. Germline CDR1 ENHRY, CDR2 SYGVKD.